This T cell receptor beta chain came from a study of cytomegalovirus exposure and HLA in healthy donors. On this clone itself: The antigen is undetermined.

Whole-study results and caveats: According to reports, the classifier identified cytomegalovirus status with high specificity and sensitivity. Associated with cytomegalovirus, according to the listing, were about 160 TCR beta chains. One later analysis, an examination of the roughly 130 validation repertoires, found that first-cohort TCR clusters tended to co-occur in them. The authors confirmed in vitro that three CMV-associated chains were specific for CMV antigens.

Libraries were prepared by immunoSEQ multiplex PCR; TCRdb keeps only in-frame clonotypes and omits some of them. The sample contains about 55,000 clones, 80% to 95% of which appear only once. With 3 bases clipped from V and 8 bases from J, the junction kept 7 bases outside the gene matches. The CDR3 runs to 14 residues. CDR1 is SEHNR, CDR2 FQNEAQ, per germline (reference sequence). The sequence derives from a man aged 18 to 30 in good health and CMV-seronegative. The chain joins TRBV7-9 to TRBJ2-1; 7 positions match TRBD2. The material sequenced was PBMCs. CDR3 in amino acids: CASSLGGRVDEQFF. CDR3 DNA sequence: TGTGCCAGCAGCTTGGGAGGGAGGGTCGATGAGCAGTTCTTC. Based on the CDR3 plus reference TRBV7-9 and TRBJ2-1, the full variable domain is DTGVSQNPRHKITKRGQNVTFRCDPISEHNRLYWYRQTLGQGPEFLTYFQNEAQLEKSRLLSDRFSAERPKGSFSTLEIQRTEQGDSAMYLCASSLGGRVDEQFFGPGTRLTVL.